This T cell receptor (beta chain) stems from a study of cytomegalovirus exposure and HLA in healthy donors. Those who donated were healthy bone marrow donors. The PCR had 60 Vbeta and 13 Jbeta primers. Original processing methods: Unique TCR beta chains totaled some 80 million in a later count, with around 11 million of them shared. Data came from immunoSEQ multiplex PCR; TCRdb stores just in-frame clones and leaves some out. The DNA gave D and trimming, while V, J and clone size come from that table. The sample shows about 200,000 clones, approximately 79% of them seen only once. Whole-study results and caveats: Data from an earlier analysis indicated that most TCR beta V segments were productive either about 87% or about 30% of the time.

This clone was recorded once. No antigen is known for it. Looked up from germline, CDR1 is SNHLY and CDR2 is FYNNEI. The trim removed 1 base at V and 9 bases at J, leaving 10 bases unmatched. The CDR3 extends over 16 amino acids. This chain connects TRBV2 to TRBJ1-1, with 11 bases lining up with TRBD1. The sequence was obtained from a man over 45 in good health and CMV-seronegative. The source material was PBMCs. The CDR3 protein is CASSEGRRGTGGKAFF. In nucleotides, the CDR3 is TGTGCCAGCAGTGAAGGAAGACGCGGGACAGGGGGGAAAGCTTTCTTT.